The 13 T cell receptor beta chains listed next were all sequenced from one sample in a study of CD8 T cells in Susac syndrome. Reverse transcription of about 0.5 to 1 ug RNA used random hexamers. TCRdb re-derived calls from the immunoSEQ multiplex PCR reads in MiXCR, one entry per CDR3 protein. Of roughly 180,000 distinct CDR3 sequences in the sample, more than 90% were seen once. Sequencing was done on a sample of CD4+ T cells from PBMCs. These receptors came from a human donor in good health.

Of note for this clonotype: Compared with germline, one end of the junction differs, possibly owing to a read error. The chain employs TRBV5-4 and TRBJ1-1, with 8 bases lining up with TRBD1. This CDR3 spans 14 amino acids. The germline CDR1 and CDR2 sequences are SGHNT and YYREEE (reference sequence). The CDR3 DNA reads TGTGCCAGCAGGTTGGACAGGGTGGCCACTGAAGCTTTCTTT. Its translation: CASRLDRVATEAFF.

The chain has TRBV3-1 and TRBJ2-7; perhaps TRBD2 as D (5 bases). Trimming removed 4 bases from V and 6 bases from J, with 13 bases in between. Germline values: CDR1 LGHDT, CDR2 YNNKEL (reference sequence). This CDR3 is 13 amino acids long. This CDR3 reads CASSPRAGGEQYF. CDR3 DNA sequence: TGTGCCAGCAGCCCGAGGGCCGGCGGCGAGCAGTACTTC.

Only one count was recorded for this clonotype. This CDR3 is CASSFGLDYEQYF. CDR3 sequence (DNA): TGTGCCAGCAGTTTTGGCCTGGATTACGAGCAGTACTTC. The chain uses TRBV12-3 or TRBV12-4 and TRBJ2-7, with no clear D. The CDR3 covers 13 residues. V lost 3 bases, J lost 4 bases, and 10 bases lay in between.

This chain joins TRBV14 and TRBJ1-2; TRBD1 matches at 10 bases. After removal of 0 bases from V and 7 bases from J, the junction contained 8 bases not matched to a gene. Germline V gene data show CDR1 as SGHDN and CDR2 as FVKESK. CDR3 length: 16 amino acids. The CDR3 spells CASSQEDRGRVSGYTF. CDR3 nucleotide sequence: TGTGCCAGCAGCCAAGAAGACAGGGGGCGCGTGTCTGGCTACACCTTC.

The genes are TRBV29-1 and TRBJ2-7, with TRBD2 identical over 13 bases. The ends lost 4 bases at V and 3 bases at J; junction bases unmatched: 3. The CDR3 is made up of 14 amino acids. Germline lookup yields CDR1 SQVTM and CDR2 ANQGSEA. The CDR3 is CSVGGLAGNYEQYF. DNA of the CDR3: TGCAGCGTTGGGGGACTAGCGGGAAACTACGAGCAGTACTTC.

The V call is TRBV20-1, the J call TRBJ1-6; possibly TRBD1 for D (5 bases). The CDR3 length is 15 residues. Germline lookup yields CDR1 DFQATT and CDR2 SNEGSKA (reference sequence). V was shortened by 6 bases and J by 2 bases, with 14 bases between the two germline ends. The CDR3: CSAMTVGAYNSPLHF. The CDR3, as DNA: TGCAGTGCCATGACAGTGGGGGCCTATAATTCACCCCTCCACTTT.

V is TRBV20-1 and J is TRBJ1-4, with TRBD1 matching over 8 bases. The CDR3 is made up of 14 amino acids. Germline CDR1 and CDR2: DFQATT and SNEGSKA (reference sequence). V was pared by 6 bases and J by 4 bases, with 7 bases of the junction left unmatched. The chain's CDR3 is CSAEGQARNEKLFF. The CDR3 coding sequence is TGCAGTGCAGAGGGACAGGCCCGTAATGAAAAACTGTTTTTT.

V usage is TRBV30 and J usage is TRBJ2-6, with TRBD1 as a possible D gene (7 bases). The V end lost 1 base, the J end lost 0 bases, and 16 bases lay between the germline ends. The CDR3 extends over 18 amino acids. Germline values: CDR1 GTSNPN, CDR2 SVGIG (reference sequence). The CDR3 sequence: CAWSGQGLPFSGANVLTF. The CDR3 nucleotides are TGTGCCTGGAGTGGACAGGGACTTCCCTTCTCTGGGGCCAACGTCCTGACTTTC.

The V and J genes are TRBV20-1 and TRBJ2-7; tentative D call: TRBD2 (6 bases). Per germline, CDR1 DFQATT and CDR2 SNEGSKA (reference sequence). V lost 7 bases, J lost 6 bases, and 19 bases lay in between. The CDR3 sequence is 13 residues long. The CDR3 reads CSVPSRTSSEQYF. CDR3 bases: TGCAGTGTCCCGAGCAGAACTAGCTCCGAGCAGTACTTC.

The CDR3 sequence: CASQATVNTEAFF. Written as DNA, the CDR3 is TGTGCCAGCCAAGCGACTGTGAACACTGAAGCTTTCTTT. The rearrangement joins TRBV18 to TRBJ1-1; D gene uncertain. Germline V lookup: CDR1 KGHSH, CDR2 LQKENI. The CDR3 sequence is 13 residues long. V shed 8 bases and J shed 0 bases, with 10 bases lying between them.

This clonotype occurred once. The genes are TRBV30 and TRBJ2-1; D might be TRBD2 (5 bases). V lost 0 bases to trimming and J lost 4 bases, with 10 bases between them. The CDR3 is made up of 14 amino acids. Germline lookup yields CDR1 GTSNPN and CDR2 SVGIG (reference sequence). The CDR3 loop reads CAWSVLGGYNEQFF. CDR3 sequence (DNA): TGTGCCTGGAGTGTACTAGGCGGATACAATGAGCAGTTCTTC.

The J gene is TRBJ1-5, the V gene TRBV12-3 or TRBV12-4; 7 positions agree with TRBD1. The CDR3 sequence is 17 residues long. After removal of 6 bases from V and 0 bases from J, the junction contained 11 bases not matched to a gene. CDR3 DNA: TGTGCCAGCAGGTGGGACAGCTCAACGGATAGCAATCAGCCCCAGCATTTT. This translates into CASRWDSSTDSNQPQHF.

The V and J genes are TRBV27 and TRBJ2-5; 7 bases agree with TRBD2. The J segment lost 1 base and the V segment lost 4 bases, leaving 6 bases of the junction unmatched. This CDR3 is built from 15 residues. From germline, CDR1 is MNHEY and CDR2 SMNVEV (reference sequence). The DNA for the CDR3 is TGTGCCAGCAGTTCCCCAGCGGGGCCCCAAGAGACCCAGTACTTC. Translation: CASSSPAGPQETQYF.